This T cell receptor beta chain appears in the sequencing data of a study of shared clonotypes between healthy human individuals. In the original workflow: Sequence data from immunoSEQ were junction-only and lacked quality scores; consequently, filtering differed. Assay used: immunoSEQ multiplex PCR; TCRdb lists only in-frame clones, some missing. V and J calls plus clone size are reproduced from that table; the DNA served to infer D and trimming. The sample consists of more than 500,000 clones, around 95% of them appearing once. CD45RO negativity and positive selection for CCR7 defined naive CD8 cells, a population that excluded terminally differentiated effector memory CD45RA+ cells. Trimming shortened V by 0 bases and J by 4 bases, and 10 bases separated the two germline ends. Germline V lookup: CDR1 SGDLS, CDR2 YYNGEE. This CDR3 has 15 amino acids.

The sequence was obtained from a woman aged 25 to 39 in good health. The chain carries TRBV9 and TRBJ2-2; TRBD1 is a possible D gene (5 bases). Sequencing used naive CD8+ T cells sorted from blood. The CDR3: CASSVGRVPTGELFF. The CDR3 nucleotides are TGTGCCAGCAGCGTAGGCAGGGTGCCCACCGGGGAGCTGTTTTTT. The full variable domain, completed using reference TRBV9 and TRBJ2-2, is DSGVTQTPKHLITATGQRVTLRCSPRSGDLSVYWYQQSLDQGLQFLIQYYNGEERAKGNILERFSAQQFPDLHSELNLSSLELGDSALYFCASSVGRVPTGELFFGEGSRLTVL.